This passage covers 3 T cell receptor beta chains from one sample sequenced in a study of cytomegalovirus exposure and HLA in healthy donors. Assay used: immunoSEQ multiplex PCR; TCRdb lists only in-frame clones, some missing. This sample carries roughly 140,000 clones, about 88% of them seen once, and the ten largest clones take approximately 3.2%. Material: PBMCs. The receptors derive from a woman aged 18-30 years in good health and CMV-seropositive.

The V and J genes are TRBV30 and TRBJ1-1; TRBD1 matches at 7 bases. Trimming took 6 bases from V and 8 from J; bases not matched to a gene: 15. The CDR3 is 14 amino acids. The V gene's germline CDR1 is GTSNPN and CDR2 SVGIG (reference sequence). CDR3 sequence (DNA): TGTGCCTGCAAGGTTCCAGGGGGACCATCAGAAGCTTTCTTT. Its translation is CACKVPGGPSEAFF.

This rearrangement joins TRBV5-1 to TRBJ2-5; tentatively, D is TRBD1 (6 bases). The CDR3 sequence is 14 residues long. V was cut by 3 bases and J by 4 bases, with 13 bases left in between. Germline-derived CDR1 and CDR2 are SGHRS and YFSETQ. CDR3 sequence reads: CASSSQGEAETQYF. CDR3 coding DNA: TGCGCCAGCAGCTCACAGGGAGAGGCAGAGACCCAGTACTTC.

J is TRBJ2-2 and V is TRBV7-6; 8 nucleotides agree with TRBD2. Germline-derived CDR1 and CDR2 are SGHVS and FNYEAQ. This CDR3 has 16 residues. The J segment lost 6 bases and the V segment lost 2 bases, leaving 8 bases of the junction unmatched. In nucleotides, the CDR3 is TGTGCCAGCAGCTTAAGAGGGACTAGTTTTGCCGGGGAGCTGTTTTTT. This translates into CASSLRGTSFAGELFF.